This T cell receptor beta chain was observed in a study of CD8 T cells in Susac syndrome. This clonotype was counted a single time. Reverse transcription of about 0.5 to 1 ug RNA used random hexamers. TCR beta CDR3 was amplified by immunoSEQ multiplex PCR. This amplification extended across 54 Vbeta and 13 Jbeta segments. TCRdb used MiXCR to reprocess the immunoSEQ multiplex PCR reads, holding one entry per CDR3 protein. The sample gives about 300,000 distinct CDR3 sequences, 85% of which show up once; 0.21% is in the top ten. Trimming took 5 bases from V and 1 from J, leaving 18 bases between them. The germline CDR1 and CDR2 sequences are MNHEY and SMNVEV (reference sequence). The CDR3 is 16 amino acids.

This clonotype was sampled from a human donor with multiple sclerosis. What was sequenced was CD8+ T cells from PBMCs. The chain joins TRBV27 to TRBJ2-7, with D possibly being TRBD2 (5 bases). CDR3: CASSPSDSTFSYEQYF. The CDR3 DNA sequence: TGTGCCAGCAGTCCCTCGGACTCGACCTTTTCCTACGAGCAGTACTTC.